The entry below describes one T cell receptor beta chain. These data come from a study of blood T cell repertoires in COVID-19. About the study: Donors in the United States, Italy and Spain gave samples during acute or convalescent COVID-19.

Participants reported their clinical history, and cohort assignment relied on those reports. Recovered status applied to Cohort 3 donors who had two consecutive negative PCRs. It also applied to those with clearance or with symptom resolution. Generated by immunoSEQ multiplex PCR, the TCRdb table keeps only in-frame clones and is missing some. The table has about 320,000 clones, over 75% seen once. Germline values: CDR1 SNHLY, CDR2 FYNNEI. CDR3 length: 16 amino acids. V shed 2 bases and J shed 9 bases, with 20 bases lying between them. The genes are TRBV2 and TRBJ2-4; TRBD1 might be the D (5 bases). The receptor comes from a woman aged 18-29 years who had recovered from COVID-19. Sequenced input: PBMCs or T cells enriched from blood (not recorded which). This chain's CDR3 is CASSEHIPRDFGIQYF. In DNA form, the CDR3 reads TGTGCCAGCAGTGAACACATCCCCAGGGATTTTGGCATTCAGTACTTC.